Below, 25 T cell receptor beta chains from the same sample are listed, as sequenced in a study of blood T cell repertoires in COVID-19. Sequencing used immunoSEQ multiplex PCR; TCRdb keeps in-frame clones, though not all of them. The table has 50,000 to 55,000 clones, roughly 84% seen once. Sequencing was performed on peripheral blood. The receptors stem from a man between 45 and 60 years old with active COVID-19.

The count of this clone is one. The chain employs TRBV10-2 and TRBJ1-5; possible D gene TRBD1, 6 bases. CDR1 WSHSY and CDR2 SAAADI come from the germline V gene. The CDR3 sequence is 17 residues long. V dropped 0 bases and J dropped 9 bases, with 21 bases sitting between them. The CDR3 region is CASSESGGASLITPQHF. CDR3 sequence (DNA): TGCGCCAGCAGTGAGTCTGGGGGCGCGTCCCTAATCACGCCCCAGCATTTT.

The CDR3 is CASSFFRGVSDTQYF. DNA for the CDR3: TGCGCCAGCAGTTTCTTCCGGGGGGTCTCAGATACGCAGTATTTT. The chain is built from TRBV10-2 and TRBJ2-3; 7 bases map to TRBD2. V was clipped by 5 bases and J by 4 bases; unmatched bases: 9. The CDR3 loop spans 15 amino acids. In germline, CDR1 is WSHSY, CDR2 SAAADI.

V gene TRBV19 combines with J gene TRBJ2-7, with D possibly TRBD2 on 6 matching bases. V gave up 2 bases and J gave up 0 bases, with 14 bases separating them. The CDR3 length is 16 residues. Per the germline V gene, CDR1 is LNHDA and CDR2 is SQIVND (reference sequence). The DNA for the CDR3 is TGTGCCAGTAGTATATCGTCCGGGGGACTCTCCTACGAGCAGTACTTC. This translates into CASSISSGGLSYEQYF. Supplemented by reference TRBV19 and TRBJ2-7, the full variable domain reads DGGITQSPKYLFRKEGQNVTLSCEQNLNHDAMYWYRQDPGQGLRLIYYSQIVNDFQKGDIAEGYSVSREKKESFPLTVTSAQKNPTAFYLCASSISSGGLSYEQYFGPGTRLTVT.

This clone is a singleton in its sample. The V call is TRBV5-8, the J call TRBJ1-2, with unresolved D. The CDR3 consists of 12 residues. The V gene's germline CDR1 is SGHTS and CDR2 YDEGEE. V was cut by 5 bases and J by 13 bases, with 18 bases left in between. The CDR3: CASREEEGPSTF. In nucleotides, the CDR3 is TGTGCCAGCAGGGAGGAAGAGGGCCCCAGCACCTTC.

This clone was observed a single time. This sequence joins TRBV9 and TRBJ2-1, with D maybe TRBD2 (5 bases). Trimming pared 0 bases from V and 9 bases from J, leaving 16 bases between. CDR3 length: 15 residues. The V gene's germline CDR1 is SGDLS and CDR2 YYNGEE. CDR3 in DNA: TGTGCCAGCAGCGTAGACTCGGAGAGGGTCGGTGAGCAGTTCTTC. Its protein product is CASSVDSERVGEQFF.

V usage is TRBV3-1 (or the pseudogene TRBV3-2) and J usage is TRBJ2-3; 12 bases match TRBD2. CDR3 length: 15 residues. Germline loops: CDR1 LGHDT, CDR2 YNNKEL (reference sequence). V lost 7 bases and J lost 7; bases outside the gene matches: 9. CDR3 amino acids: CASTQTSGRGNTQYF. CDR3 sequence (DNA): TGTGCCAGCACTCAGACTAGCGGGAGAGGAAATACGCAGTATTTT.

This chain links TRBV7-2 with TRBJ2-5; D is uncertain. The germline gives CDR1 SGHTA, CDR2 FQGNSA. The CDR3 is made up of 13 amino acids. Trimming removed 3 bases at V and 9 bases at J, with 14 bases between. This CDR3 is CASSFGTPQAQYF. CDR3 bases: TGTGCCAGCAGCTTCGGAACGCCTCAGGCCCAGTACTTC.

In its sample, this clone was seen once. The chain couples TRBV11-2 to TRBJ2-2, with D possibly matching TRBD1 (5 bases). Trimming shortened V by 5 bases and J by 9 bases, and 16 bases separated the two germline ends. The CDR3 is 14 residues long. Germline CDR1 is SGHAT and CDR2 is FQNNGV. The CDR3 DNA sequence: TGTGCCAGCAGCGACAGTGAGTGGGTCAGGGAGCTGTTTTTT. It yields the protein CASSDSEWVRELFF. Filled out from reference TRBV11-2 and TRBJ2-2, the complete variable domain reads EAGVAQSPRYKIIEKRQSVAFWCNPISGHATLYWYQQILGQGPKLLIQFQNNGVVDDSQLPKDRFSAERLKGVDSTLKIQPAKLEDSAVYLCASSDSEWVRELFFGEGSRLTVL.

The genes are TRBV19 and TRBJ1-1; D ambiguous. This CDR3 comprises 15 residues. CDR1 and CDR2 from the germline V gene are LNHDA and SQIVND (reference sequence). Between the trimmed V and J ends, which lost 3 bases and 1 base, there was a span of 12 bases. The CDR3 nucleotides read TGTGCCAGTAGTATTCGGTCGTCTTCGAACACTGAAGCTTTCTTT. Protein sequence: CASSIRSSSNTEAFF. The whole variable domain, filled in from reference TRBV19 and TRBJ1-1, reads DGGITQSPKYLFRKEGQNVTLSCEQNLNHDAMYWYRQDPGQGLRLIYYSQIVNDFQKGDIAEGYSVSREKKESFPLTVTSAQKNPTAFYLCASSIRSSSNTEAFFGQGTRLTVV.

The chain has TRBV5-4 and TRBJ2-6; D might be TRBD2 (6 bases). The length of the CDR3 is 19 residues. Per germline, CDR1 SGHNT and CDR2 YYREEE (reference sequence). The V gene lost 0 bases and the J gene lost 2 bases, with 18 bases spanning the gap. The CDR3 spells CASSLAWGGGRTGANVLTF. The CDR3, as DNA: TGTGCCAGCAGCTTGGCCTGGGGAGGCGGACGAACTGGGGCCAACGTCCTGACTTTC.

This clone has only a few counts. CDR3 sequence: CAWSNGLATGELFF. In DNA form, the CDR3 reads TGTGCCTGGAGCAACGGACTAGCTACCGGGGAGCTGTTTTTT. The chain employs TRBV30 and TRBJ2-2, with 8 bases aligning to TRBD2. CDR1 and CDR2 from the germline V gene are GTSNPN and SVGIG (reference sequence). Trimming removed 3 bases from V and 5 bases from J; junction bases left unmatched: 5. This CDR3 is built from 14 residues.

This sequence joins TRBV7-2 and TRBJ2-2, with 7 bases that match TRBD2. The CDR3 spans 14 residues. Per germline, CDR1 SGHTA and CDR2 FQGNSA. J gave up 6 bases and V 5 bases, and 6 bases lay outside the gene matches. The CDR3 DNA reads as TGTGCCAGCAGCCTGGCGGCGGGGGCCGGGGAGCTGTTTTTT. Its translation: CASSLAAGAGELFF.

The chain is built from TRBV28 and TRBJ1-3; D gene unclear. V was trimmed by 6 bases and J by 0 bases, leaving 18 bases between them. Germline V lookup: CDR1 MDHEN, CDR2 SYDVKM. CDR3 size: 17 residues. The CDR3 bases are TGTGCCAGCAGCTATCTCGACTCTTCTCTCTCTGGAAACACCATATATTTT. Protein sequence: CASSYLDSSLSGNTIYF.

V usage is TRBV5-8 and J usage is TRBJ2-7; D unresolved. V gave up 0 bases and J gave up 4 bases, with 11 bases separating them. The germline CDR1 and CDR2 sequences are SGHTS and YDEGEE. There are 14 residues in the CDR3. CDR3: CASSLGPAPYEQYF. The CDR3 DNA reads TGTGCCAGCAGCTTGGGGCCTGCTCCTTACGAGCAGTACTTC.

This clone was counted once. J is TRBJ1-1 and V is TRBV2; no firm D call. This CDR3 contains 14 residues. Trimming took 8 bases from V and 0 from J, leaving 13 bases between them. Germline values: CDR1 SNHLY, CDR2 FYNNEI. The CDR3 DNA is TGTGCCAGCCCTGGCCCCCAAATGAACACTGAAGCTTTCTTT. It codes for CASPGPQMNTEAFF.

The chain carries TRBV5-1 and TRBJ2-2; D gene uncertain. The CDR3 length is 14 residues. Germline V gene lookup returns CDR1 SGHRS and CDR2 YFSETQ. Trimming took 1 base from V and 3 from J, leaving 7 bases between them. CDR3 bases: TGCGCCAGCAGCTTGAACCCGGACACCGGGGAGCTGTTTTTT. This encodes CASSLNPDTGELFF.

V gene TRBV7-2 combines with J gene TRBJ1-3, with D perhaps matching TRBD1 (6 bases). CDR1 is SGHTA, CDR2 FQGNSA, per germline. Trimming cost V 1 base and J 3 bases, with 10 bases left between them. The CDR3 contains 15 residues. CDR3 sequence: CASSLDRVGGNTIYF. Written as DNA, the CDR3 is TGTGCCAGCAGCTTAGACAGGGTGGGTGGAAACACCATATATTTT.

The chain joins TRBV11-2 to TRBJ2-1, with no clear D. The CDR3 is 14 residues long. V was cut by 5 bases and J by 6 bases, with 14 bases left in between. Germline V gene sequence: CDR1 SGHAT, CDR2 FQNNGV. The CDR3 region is CASSPSHPGNEQFF. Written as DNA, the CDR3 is TGTGCCAGCAGCCCTTCTCACCCGGGCAATGAGCAGTTCTTC.

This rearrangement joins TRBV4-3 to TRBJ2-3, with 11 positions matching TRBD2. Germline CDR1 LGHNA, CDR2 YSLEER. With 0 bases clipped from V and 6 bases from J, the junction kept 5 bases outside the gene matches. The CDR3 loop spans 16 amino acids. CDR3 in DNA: TGCGCCAGCAGCCAAGAACTAGCGGGGGCCGTGGATACGCAGTATTTT. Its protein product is CASSQELAGAVDTQYF.

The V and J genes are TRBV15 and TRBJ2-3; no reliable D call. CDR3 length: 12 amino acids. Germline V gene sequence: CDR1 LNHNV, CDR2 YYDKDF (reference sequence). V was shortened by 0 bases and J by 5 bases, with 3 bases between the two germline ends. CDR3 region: CATSRDRDTQYF. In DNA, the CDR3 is TGTGCCACCAGCAGAGATCGAGATACGCAGTATTTT.

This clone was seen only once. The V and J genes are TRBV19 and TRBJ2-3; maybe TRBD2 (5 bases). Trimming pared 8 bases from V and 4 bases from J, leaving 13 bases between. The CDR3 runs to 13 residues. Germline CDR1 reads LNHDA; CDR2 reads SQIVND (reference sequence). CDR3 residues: CASRSRDADTQYF. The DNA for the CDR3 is TGTGCCAGTCGCAGCCGGGATGCAGATACGCAGTATTTT.

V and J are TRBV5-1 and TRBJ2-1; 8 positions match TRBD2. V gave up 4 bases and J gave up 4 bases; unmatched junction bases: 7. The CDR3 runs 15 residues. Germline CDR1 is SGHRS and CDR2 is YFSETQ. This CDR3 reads CASSPLGGDYNEQFF. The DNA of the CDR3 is TGCGCCAGCAGCCCCCTCGGGGGGGATTACAATGAGCAGTTCTTC.

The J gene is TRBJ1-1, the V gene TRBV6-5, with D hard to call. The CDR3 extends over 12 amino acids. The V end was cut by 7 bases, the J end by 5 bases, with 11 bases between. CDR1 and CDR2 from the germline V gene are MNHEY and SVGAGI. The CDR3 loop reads CASTGDWTEAFF. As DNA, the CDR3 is TGTGCCAGCACCGGGGATTGGACTGAAGCTTTCTTT.

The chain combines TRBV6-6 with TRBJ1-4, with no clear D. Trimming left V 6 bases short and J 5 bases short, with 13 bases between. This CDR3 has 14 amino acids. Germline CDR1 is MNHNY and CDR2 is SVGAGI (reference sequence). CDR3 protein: CASRGGLVNEKLFF. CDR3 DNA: TGTGCCAGCAGAGGAGGGTTGGTCAATGAAAAACTGTTTTTT.

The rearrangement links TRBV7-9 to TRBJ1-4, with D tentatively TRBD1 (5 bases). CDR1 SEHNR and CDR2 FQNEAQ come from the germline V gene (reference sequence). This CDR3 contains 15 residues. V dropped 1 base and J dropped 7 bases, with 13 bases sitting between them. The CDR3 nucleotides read TGTGCCAGCAGCTTAGTTACCGGGGGGTCTGAAAAACTGTTTTTT. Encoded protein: CASSLVTGGSEKLFF.